The entry below gives a single TCR beta chain sequence along with its context. V lost 8 bases and J 4 bases, leaving 8 bases between the germline ends. Germline CDR1 and CDR2: SGHAT and FQDESV (reference sequence). This CDR3 has 11 amino acids. The source of the sample is a study of CD8+ T cells in alopecia areata. Looking at the study overall: People stayed on tofacitinib for 6 to 18 months, then stopped the drug for 6 months.

Treatment reported: oral pan-JAK inhibitor, 5-10 mg twice daily. Sequencing templates came from extracted RNA that was reverse transcribed into cDNA. TCRdb's copy holds only in-frame clones and misses some; the assay was immunoSEQ multiplex PCR. The sample carries 200,000 to 250,000 clones, less than 45% recorded once. Sequences were derived from CD4+ T cells sorted from blood, sampled around week 30, from a patient treated with tofacitinib. This receptor was identified in a human donor with alopecia areata. The chain employs TRBV11-1 and TRBJ2-5; D may be TRBD1 (5 bases). This CDR3 is CASGQGETQYF. CDR3 coding DNA: TGTGCCAGCGGCCAGGGAGAGACCCAGTACTTC.